This T cell receptor beta chain is drawn from a study of cytomegalovirus exposure and HLA in healthy donors. Per the germline V gene, CDR1 is MGHRA and CDR2 is YSYEKL. This CDR3 spans 16 amino acids. The V end lost 8 bases, the J end lost 3 bases, and 19 bases lay between the germline ends. Assay used: immunoSEQ multiplex PCR; TCRdb lists only in-frame clones, some missing. The profile covers hundreds of thousands of clones, with more than 75% appearing a single time and roughly 2% taken by the ten largest. Study-wide findings and caveats: Researchers reported that a few CMV-associated chains were confirmed in vitro as CMV antigen-specific. The majority of TCR sequences were rare, yet some public TCRs appeared in many donors.

About this clone itself: Its antigen is as yet unknown.

Sequenced sample: PBMCs. J is TRBJ1-4 and V is TRBV4-1, with D maybe TRBD1 (6 bases). The TCR was taken from a woman younger than 35 in good health and CMV-seropositive. The CDR3 bases are TGCGCCAGCGGCATACAGGGAAAGAAATCTAATGAAAAACTGTTTTTT. Translating gives CASGIQGKKSNEKLFF.